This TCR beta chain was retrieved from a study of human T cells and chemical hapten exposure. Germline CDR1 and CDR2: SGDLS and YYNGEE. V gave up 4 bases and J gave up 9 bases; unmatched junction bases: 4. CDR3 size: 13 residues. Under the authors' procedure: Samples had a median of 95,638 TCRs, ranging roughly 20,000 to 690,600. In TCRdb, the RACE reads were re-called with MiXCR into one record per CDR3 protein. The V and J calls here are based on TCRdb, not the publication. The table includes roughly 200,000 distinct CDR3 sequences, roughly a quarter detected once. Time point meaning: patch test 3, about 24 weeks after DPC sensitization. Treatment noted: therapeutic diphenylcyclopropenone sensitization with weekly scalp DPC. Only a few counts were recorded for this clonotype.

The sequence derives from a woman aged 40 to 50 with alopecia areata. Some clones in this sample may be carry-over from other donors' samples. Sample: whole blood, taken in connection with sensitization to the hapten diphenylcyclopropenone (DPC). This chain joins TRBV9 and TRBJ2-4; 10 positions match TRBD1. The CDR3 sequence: CASSLTGGRIQYF. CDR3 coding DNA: TGTGCCAGCAGCTTGACAGGGGGCCGCATTCAGTACTTC. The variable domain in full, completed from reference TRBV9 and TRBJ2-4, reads DSGVTQTPKHLITATGQRVTLRCSPRSGDLSVYWYQQSLDQGLQFLIQYYNGEERAKGNILERFSAQQFPDLHSELNLSSLELGDSALYFCASSLTGGRIQYFGAGTRLSVL.